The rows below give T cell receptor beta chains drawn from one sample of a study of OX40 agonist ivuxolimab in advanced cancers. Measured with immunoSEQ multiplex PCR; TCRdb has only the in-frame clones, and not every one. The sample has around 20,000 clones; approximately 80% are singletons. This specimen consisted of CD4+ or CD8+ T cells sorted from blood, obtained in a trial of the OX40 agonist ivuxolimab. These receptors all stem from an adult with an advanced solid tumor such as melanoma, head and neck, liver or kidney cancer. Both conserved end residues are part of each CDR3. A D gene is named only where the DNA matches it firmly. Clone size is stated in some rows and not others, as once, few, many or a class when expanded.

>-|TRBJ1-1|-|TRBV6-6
CASSYGVRNTEAFF
TGTGCCAGCAGTTATGGTGTGAGGAACACTGAAGCTTTCTTT
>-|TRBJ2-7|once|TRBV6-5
CASSSLLGGGSEQYF
TGTGCCAGCAGTTCGCTCCTGGGTGGGGGTAGCGAGCAGTACTTC
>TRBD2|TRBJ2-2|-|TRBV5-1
CASSRVAGTGELFF
TGCGCCAGCAGCAGGGTAGCGGGCACCGGGGAGCTGTTTTTT
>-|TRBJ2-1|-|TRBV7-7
CASSFRFARGEQFF
TGTGCCAGCAGCTTCCGGTTTGCCCGAGGTGAGCAGTTCTTC
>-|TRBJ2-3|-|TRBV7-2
CASSSVSVRLSTDTQYF
TGTGCCAGCAGCTCCGTTAGCGTTCGGTTGAGCACAGATACGCAGTATTTT
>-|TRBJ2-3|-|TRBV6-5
CASSNDYTDTQYF
TGTGCCAGCAGCAACGACTACACAGATACGCAGTATTTT
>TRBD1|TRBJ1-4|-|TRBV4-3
CASSQDDRVEKLFF
TGCGCCAGCAGCCAAGACGACAGGGTTGAAAAACTGTTTTTT
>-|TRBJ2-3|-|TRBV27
CASSLSRRGRDTQYF
TGTGCCAGCAGTTTATCGAGGAGGGGCAGGGATACGCAGTATTTT
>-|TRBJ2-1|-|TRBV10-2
CATTEITYNEQFF
TGCGCCACCACAGAGATTACCTACAATGAGCAGTTCTTC
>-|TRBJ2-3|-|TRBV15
CATSRASYGTDTQYF
TGTGCCACCAGCAGAGCTAGTTATGGCACAGATACGCAGTATTTT
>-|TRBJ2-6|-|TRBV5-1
CASSLVSIAGANVLTF
TGCGCCAGCAGCTTGGTATCGATCGCTGGGGCCAACGTCCTGACTTTC
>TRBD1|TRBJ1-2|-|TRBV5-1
CASSPTGTGGIYGYTF
TGCGCCAGCAGCCCAACCGGGACAGGGGGTATCTATGGCTACACCTTC
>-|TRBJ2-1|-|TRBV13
CASSYATSKSYNEQFF
TGTGCCAGCAGCTACGCCACTAGCAAGTCCTACAATGAGCAGTTCTTC
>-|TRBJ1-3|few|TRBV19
CASSTELQGIGNTIYF
TGTGCCAGTAGTACCGAACTACAGGGAATTGGAAACACCATATATTTT
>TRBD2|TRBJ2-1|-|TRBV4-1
CASRGRGGFYNEQFF
TGCGCCAGCAGAGGGCGGGGGGGCTTCTACAATGAGCAGTTCTTC
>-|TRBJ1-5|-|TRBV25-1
CASSASDGSNQPQHF
TGTGCCAGCAGTGCCTCGGACGGTAGCAATCAGCCCCAGCATTTT
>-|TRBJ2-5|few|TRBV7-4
CASSFAGRRSQYF
TGTGCCAGCAGCTTCGCGGGGCGTCGGAGCCAGTACTTC
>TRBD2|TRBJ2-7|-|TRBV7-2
CASSLASGRSEQYF
TGTGCCAGCAGCTTGGCTAGCGGGAGATCCGAGCAGTACTTC
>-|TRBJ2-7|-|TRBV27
CASSPGREQYF
TGTGCCAGCAGCCCAGGGAGGGAGCAGTACTTC
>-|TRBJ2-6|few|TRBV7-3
CASSLGPGLSRANVLTF
TGTGCCAGCAGCTTAGGTCCAGGCCTATCTAGGGCCAACGTCCTGACTTTC
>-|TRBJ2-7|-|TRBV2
CASSPITRVYEQYF
TGTGCCAGCAGTCCCATTACAAGGGTCTACGAGCAGTACTTC
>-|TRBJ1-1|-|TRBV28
CASSSDEEAFF
TGTGCCAGCAGTTCGGACGAGGAGGCTTTCTTT
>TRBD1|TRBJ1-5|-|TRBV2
CASTQGQGNQPQHF
TGTGCCAGCACCCAAGGACAGGGGAATCAGCCCCAGCATTTT
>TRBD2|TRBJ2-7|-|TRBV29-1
CSVEGLALEQYF
TGCAGCGTTGAAGGACTAGCCCTCGAGCAGTACTTC
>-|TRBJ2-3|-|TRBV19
CASRLSWMGGGTDTQYF
TGTGCCAGTAGACTATCCTGGATGGGTGGAGGGACAGATACGCAGTATTTT
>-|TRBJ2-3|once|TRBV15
CVTSSPLPTDTQYF
TGTGTCACCAGCAGCCCTCTCCCCACAGATACGCAGTATTTT
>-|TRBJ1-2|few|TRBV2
CASSEGNLANYGYTF
TGTGCCAGCAGTGAGGGCAACCTAGCTAACTATGGCTACACCTTC
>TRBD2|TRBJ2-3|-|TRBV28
CASSPSGTSTDTQYF
TGTGCCAGCAGTCCTAGCGGAACTAGCACAGATACGCAGTATTTT
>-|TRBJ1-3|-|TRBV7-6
CASSFSFIFSGNTIYF
TGTGCCAGCAGCTTCTCCTTCATTTTCTCTGGAAACACCATATATTTT
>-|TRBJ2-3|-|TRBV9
CASSGLTGPPPTDTQYF
TGTGCCAGCAGCGGATTGACGGGACCTCCCCCCACAGATACGCAGTATTTT
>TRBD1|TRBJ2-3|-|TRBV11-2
CASSLIGTGGDTQYF
TGTGCCAGCAGCTTAATCGGGACAGGGGGAGATACGCAGTATTTT
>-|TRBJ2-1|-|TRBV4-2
CASSQGLASYNEQFF
TGTGCCAGCAGCCAAGGCCTAGCTTCCTACAATGAGCAGTTCTTC
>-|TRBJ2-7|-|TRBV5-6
CASSLRPQGTSYEQYF
TGTGCCAGCAGCTTGCGTCCACAGGGCACATCCTACGAGCAGTACTTC
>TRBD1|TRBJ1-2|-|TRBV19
CASSTDRVRGYTF
TGTGCCAGTAGTACAGACAGGGTGAGAGGCTACACCTTC
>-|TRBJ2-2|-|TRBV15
CATSRDRQVNTGELFF
TGTGCCACCAGCAGAGATCGACAGGTGAACACCGGGGAGCTGTTTTTT
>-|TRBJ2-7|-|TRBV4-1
CASSQDGGEDGYEQYF
TGCGCCAGCAGCCAAGATGGAGGAGAGGACGGTTACGAGCAGTACTTC
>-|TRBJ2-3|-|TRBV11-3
CASSLGGNTDTQYF
TGTGCCAGCAGCTTGGGCGGGAACACAGATACGCAGTATTTT
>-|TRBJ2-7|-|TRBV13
CASSSTSYEQYF
TGTGCCAGCAGCTCGACCTCTTACGAGCAGTACTTC
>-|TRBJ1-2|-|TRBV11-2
CASSPASGPNYGYTF
TGTGCCAGCAGCCCCGCCTCTGGGCCTAACTATGGCTACACCTTC
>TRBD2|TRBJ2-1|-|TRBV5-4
CASSSGGGNEQFF
TGTGCCAGCAGCTCGGGAGGAGGGAATGAGCAGTTCTTC
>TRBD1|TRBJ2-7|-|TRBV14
CASSAAWSQGVPYEQYF
TGTGCCAGCAGCGCGGCCTGGAGTCAGGGGGTACCCTACGAGCAGTACTTC
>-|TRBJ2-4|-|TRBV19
CASSIIRVGAKNIQYF
TGTGCCAGTAGTATAATTCGGGTCGGGGCCAAAAACATTCAGTACTTC
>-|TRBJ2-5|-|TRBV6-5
CASSELETQYF
TGTGCCAGCAGTGAGCTTGAGACCCAGTACTTC
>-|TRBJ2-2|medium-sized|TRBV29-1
CSVQMAGELFF
TGCAGCGTTCAGATGGCCGGGGAGCTGTTTTTT
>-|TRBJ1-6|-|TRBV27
CASSASGGWLKSPLHF
TGTGCCAGCAGTGCCTCCGGGGGCTGGTTAAAATCACCCCTCCACTTT
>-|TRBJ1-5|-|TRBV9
CASSADGGNQPQHF
TGTGCCAGCAGCGCGGACGGAGGGAATCAGCCCCAGCATTTT
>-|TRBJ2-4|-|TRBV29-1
CSVELAGDEDIQYF
TGCAGCGTTGAACTTGCAGGGGATGAAGACATTCAGTACTTC
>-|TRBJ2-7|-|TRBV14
CASSQDVTPFSYEQYF
TGTGCCAGCAGCCAAGATGTGACCCCTTTCTCCTACGAGCAGTACTTC
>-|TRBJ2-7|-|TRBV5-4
CASSLGSSHEQYF
TGTGCCAGCAGCTTGGGCTCCAGTCACGAGCAGTACTTC
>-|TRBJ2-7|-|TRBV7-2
CASSLGAYEQYF
TGTGCCAGCAGCTTAGGGGCCTACGAGCAGTACTTC
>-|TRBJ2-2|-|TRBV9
CASSPYGVVSTGELFF
TGTGCCAGCAGCCCCTACGGGGTGGTGAGCACCGGGGAGCTGTTTTTT
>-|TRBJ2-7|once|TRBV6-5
CASVTPDGEQYF
TGTGCCAGCGTTACGCCGGACGGGGAGCAGTACTTC
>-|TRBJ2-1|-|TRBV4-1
CASSFGPRDEQFF
TGCGCCAGCAGCTTCGGGCCGCGGGATGAGCAGTTCTTC
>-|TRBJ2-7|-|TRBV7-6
CASSFWVDLDEQYF
TGTGCCAGCAGCTTTTGGGTCGATCTTGACGAGCAGTACTTC